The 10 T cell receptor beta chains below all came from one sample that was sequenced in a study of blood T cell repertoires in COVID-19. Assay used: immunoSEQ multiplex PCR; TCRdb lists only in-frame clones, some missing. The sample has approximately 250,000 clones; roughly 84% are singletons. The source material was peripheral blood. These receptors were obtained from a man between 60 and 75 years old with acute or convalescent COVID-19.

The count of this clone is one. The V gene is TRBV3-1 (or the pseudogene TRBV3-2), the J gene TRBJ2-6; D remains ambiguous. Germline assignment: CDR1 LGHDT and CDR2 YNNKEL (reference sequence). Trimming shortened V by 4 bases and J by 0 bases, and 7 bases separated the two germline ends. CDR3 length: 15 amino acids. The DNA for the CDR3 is TGTGCCAGCAGCCCCCCGGGCTCTGGGGCCAACGTCCTGACTTTC. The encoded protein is CASSPPGSGANVLTF.

DNA for the CDR3: TGTGCCATCAGTGCGGGACAGGGGACCCAAGAGACCCAGTACTTC. It translates to CAISAGQGTQETQYF. The rearrangement links TRBV10-3 to TRBJ2-5; 10 bases match TRBD1. The CDR3 is 15 residues long. J lost 1 base, V lost 4 bases, and 3 bases had no gene match. Per germline, CDR1 ENHRY and CDR2 SYGVKD.

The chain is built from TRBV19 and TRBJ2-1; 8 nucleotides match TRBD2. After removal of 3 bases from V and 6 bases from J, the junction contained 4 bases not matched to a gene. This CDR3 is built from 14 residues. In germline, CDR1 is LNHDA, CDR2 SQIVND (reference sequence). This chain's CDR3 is CASSIGGGPNEQFF. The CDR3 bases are TGTGCCAGTAGTATCGGGGGGGGGCCCAATGAGCAGTTCTTC.

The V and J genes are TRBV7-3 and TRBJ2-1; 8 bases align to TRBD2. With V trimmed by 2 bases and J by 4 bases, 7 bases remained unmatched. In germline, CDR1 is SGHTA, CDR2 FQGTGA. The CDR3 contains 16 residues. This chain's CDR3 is CASSLSASGPYNEQFF. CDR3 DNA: TGTGCCAGCAGCTTATCGGCTAGCGGGCCTTACAATGAGCAGTTCTTC.

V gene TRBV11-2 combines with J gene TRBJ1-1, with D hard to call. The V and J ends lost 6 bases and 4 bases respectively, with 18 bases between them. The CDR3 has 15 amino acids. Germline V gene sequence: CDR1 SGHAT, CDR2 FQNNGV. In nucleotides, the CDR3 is TGTGCCAGCAGTCTTAGGTTGTCAGCGTTCACTGAAGCTTTCTTT. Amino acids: CASSLRLSAFTEAFF.

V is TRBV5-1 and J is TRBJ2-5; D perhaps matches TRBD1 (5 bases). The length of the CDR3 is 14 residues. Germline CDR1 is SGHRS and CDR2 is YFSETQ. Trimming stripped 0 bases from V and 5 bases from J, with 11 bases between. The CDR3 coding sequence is TGCGCCAGCAGCTTGGGCAGGGCCGGGGAGACCCAGTACTTC. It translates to CASSLGRAGETQYF.

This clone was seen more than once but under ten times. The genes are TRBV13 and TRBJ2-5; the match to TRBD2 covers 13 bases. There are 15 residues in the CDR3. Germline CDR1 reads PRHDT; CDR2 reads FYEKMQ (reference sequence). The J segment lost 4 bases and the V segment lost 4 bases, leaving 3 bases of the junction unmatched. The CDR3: CASSSRTSGGETQYF. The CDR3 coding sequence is TGTGCCAGCAGCTCCCGGACTAGCGGGGGAGAGACCCAGTACTTC.

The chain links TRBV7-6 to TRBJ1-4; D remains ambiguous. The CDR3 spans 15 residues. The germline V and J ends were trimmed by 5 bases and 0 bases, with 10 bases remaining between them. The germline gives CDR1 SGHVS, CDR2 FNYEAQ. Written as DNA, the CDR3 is TGTGCCAGCAGCCCTACAGCTGCAACTAATGAAAAACTGTTTTTT. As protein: CASSPTAATNEKLFF.

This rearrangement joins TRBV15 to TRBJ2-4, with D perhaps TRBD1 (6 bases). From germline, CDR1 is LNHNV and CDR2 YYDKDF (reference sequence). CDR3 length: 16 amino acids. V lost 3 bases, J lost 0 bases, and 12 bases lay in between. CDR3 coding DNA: TGTGCCACCAGCAGTGCCTTAGGGGGAGCCAAAAACATTCAGTACTTC. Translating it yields CATSSALGGAKNIQYF.

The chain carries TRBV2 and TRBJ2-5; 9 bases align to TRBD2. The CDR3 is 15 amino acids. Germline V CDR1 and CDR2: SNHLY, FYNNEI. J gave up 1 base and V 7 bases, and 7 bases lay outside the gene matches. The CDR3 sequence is CASTPTSGFQETQYF. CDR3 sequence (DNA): TGTGCCAGCACTCCGACTAGCGGTTTCCAAGAGACCCAGTACTTC. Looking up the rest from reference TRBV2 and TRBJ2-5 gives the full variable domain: EPEVTQTPSHQVTQMGQEVILRCVPISNHLYFYWYRQILGQKVEFLVSFYNNEISEKSEIFDDQFSVERPDGSNFTLKIRSTKLEDSAMYFCASTPTSGFQETQYFGPGTRLLVL.